The T cell receptor (beta chain) under discussion was sequenced for a study of T cells in Graves' hyperthyroidism and ophthalmopathy. It was RNA transcripts that yielded the amplified TCR beta CDR3 regions. HTBI primers were used for first-round RT-PCR of the TCR CDR3. In TCRdb, the multiplex PCR reads were re-called with MiXCR into one record per CDR3 protein. In the table there are hundreds of thousands of distinct CDR3 sequences, 35% to 45% of which are singletons. This clonotype was seen only a few times. The clonotype was recovered from a man aged 18-30 years with Graves' hyperthyroidism. The sample comprised blood.

The DNA for the CDR3 is TGTGCCAGCAGGGAGAGATCAGCGCTCGACGGCTATGGCTACACCTTC. Translating gives CASRERSALDGYGYTF. The chain has TRBV6-1 and TRBJ1-2; D is uncertain. V was pared by 6 bases and J by 4 bases, with 21 bases between. CDR1 and CDR2 from the germline V gene are MNHNS and SASEGT. The CDR3 is 16 amino acids.